This T cell receptor beta chain was recovered during a study of T cells after yellow fever vaccination. V was pared by 3 bases and J by 4 bases, with 16 bases between. Germline V gene data show CDR1 as DFQATT and CDR2 as SNEGSKA (reference sequence). This CDR3 has 14 amino acids. MiXCR was run by TCRdb on the 5' RACE reads, yielding one entry per CDR3 protein. The sample includes under 300,000 distinct CDR3 sequences, approximately 6.3% of them seen just once. This clonotype was recorded many times. The material sequenced was CD4+ T cells sorted from PBMCs, taken on the day of the yellow fever booster vaccination. This receptor was obtained from a man aged 30 to 39 who received the YFV17D yellow fever vaccine. The J gene is TRBJ2-7, the V gene TRBV20-1, with D hard to call. CDR3 protein: CSASESRMLYEQYF. DNA of the CDR3: TGCAGTGCTAGTGAATCAAGAATGCTGTACGAGCAGTACTTC.